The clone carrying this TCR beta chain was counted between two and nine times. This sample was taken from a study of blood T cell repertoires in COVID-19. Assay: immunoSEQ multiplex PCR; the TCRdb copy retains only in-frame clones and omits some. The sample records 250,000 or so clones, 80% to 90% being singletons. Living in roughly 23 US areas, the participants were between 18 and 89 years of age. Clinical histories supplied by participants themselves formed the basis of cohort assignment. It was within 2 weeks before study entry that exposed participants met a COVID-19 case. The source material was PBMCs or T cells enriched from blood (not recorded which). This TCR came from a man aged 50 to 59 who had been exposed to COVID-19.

The CDR3 here is CASRWGLNTEAFF. CDR3 in DNA: TGTGCCAGCAGATGGGGCCTCAACACTGAAGCTTTCTTT. The chain joins TRBV6-5 to TRBJ1-1, with D possibly TRBD1 on 5 matching bases. Germline V gives CDR1 MNHEY, CDR2 SVGAGI. The ends were cut back, 6 bases at V and 2 bases at J, with 10 bases in the middle. The CDR3 loop spans 13 amino acids.